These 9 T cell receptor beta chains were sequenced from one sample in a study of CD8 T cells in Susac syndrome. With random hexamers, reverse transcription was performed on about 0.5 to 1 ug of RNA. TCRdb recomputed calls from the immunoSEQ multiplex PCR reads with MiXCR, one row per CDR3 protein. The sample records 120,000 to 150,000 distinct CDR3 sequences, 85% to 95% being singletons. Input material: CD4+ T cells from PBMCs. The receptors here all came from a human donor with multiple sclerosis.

For the CDR3, the DNA is TGTGCCAGCAGCTTAGGACCGGGGACAGGGGATGGCTACACCTTC. Amino acid sequence: CASSLGPGTGDGYTF. The chain uses TRBV7-9 and TRBJ1-2; 10 bases are a match to TRBD1. This CDR3 spans 15 amino acids. Trimming at V came to 1 base and at J to 6 bases, leaving 5 bases not matched to a gene. Germline V gene lookup returns CDR1 SEHNR and CDR2 FQNEAQ (reference sequence).

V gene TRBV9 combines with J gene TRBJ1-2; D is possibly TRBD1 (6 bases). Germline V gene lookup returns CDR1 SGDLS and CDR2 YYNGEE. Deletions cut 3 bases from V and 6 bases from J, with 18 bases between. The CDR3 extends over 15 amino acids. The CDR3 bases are TGTGCCAGCAGCGCCAGACAGGACTTGGGCCATGGCTACACCTTC. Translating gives CASSARQDLGHGYTF.

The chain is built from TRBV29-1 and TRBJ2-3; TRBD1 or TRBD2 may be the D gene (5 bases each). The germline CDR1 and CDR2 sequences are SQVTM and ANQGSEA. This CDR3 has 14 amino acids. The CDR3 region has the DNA TGCCCCGCAAAGAAGGGACCGCGGGCAGATACGCAGTATTTT. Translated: CPAKKGPRADTQYF.

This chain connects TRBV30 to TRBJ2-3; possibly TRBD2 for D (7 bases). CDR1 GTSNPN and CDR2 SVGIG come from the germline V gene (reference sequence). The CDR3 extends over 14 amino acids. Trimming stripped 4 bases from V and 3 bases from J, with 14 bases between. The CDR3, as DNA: TGTGCCTGGACTCGGGGGGCGCCTACAGATACGCAGTATTTT. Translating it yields CAWTRGAPTDTQYF.

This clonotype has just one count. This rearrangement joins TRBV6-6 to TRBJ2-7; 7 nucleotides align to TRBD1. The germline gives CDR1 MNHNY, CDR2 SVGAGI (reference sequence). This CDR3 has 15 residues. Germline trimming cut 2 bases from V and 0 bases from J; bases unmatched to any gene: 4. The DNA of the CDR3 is TGTGCCAGCAGTTACCCGGGACAGAGCTCCTACGAGCAGTACTTC. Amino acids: CASSYPGQSSYEQYF.

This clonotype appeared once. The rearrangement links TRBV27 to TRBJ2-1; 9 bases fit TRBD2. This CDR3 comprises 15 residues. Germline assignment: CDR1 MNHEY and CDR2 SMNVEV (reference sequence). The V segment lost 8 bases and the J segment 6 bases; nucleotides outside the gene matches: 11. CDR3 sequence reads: CASPRGLAGCNEQFF. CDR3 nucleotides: TGTGCCAGCCCCCGTGGGCTAGCGGGATGCAATGAGCAGTTCTTC.

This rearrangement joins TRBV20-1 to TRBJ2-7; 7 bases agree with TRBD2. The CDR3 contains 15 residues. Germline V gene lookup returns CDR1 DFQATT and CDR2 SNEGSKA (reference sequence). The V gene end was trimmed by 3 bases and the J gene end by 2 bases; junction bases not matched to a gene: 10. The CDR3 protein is CSASRRGSPAYEQYF. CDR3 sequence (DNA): TGCAGTGCTAGTCGGCGGGGGAGTCCGGCCTACGAGCAGTACTTC.

CDR3 DNA: TGTGCCTGGAGTATGAGGACCAGGAACACTGAAGCTTTCTTT. This translates into CAWSMRTRNTEAFF. V and J are TRBV30 and TRBJ1-1; D unresolved. V lost 2 bases and J lost 1, with 11 bases in between. Looked up from germline, CDR1 is GTSNPN and CDR2 is SVGIG (reference sequence). This CDR3 comprises 14 residues.

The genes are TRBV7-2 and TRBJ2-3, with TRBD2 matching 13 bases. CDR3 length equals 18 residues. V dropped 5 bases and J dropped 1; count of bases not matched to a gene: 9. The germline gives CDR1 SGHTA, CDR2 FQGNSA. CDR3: CASSLRLAGGPRTDTQYF. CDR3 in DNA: TGTGCCAGCAGCCTTCGACTAGCGGGGGGACCCCGCACAGATACGCAGTATTTT.